This paragraph reports one TCR beta chain. This entry comes from a study of blood T cell repertoires in COVID-19. Trimming removed 6 bases from V and 1 base from J; junction bases left unmatched: 13. CDR3 length equals 20 residues. Per the germline V gene, CDR1 is MDHEN and CDR2 is SYDVKM. Assay: immunoSEQ multiplex PCR; the TCRdb copy retains only in-frame clones and omits some. This sample has more than 150,000 clones, with 65% to 90% found just once. The TCR sequence derives from a man in his forties or fifties who had recovered from COVID-19. The sequencing input was PBMCs or T cells enriched from blood (not recorded which). This sequence joins TRBV28 and TRBJ2-1; 15 bases are a match to TRBD2. The CDR3 nucleotides are TGTGCCAGCAGCCCCCTGGGGGGGACTAGCGGGAGGTGGTCCTACAATGAGCAGTTCTTC. Protein: CASSPLGGTSGRWSYNEQFF.